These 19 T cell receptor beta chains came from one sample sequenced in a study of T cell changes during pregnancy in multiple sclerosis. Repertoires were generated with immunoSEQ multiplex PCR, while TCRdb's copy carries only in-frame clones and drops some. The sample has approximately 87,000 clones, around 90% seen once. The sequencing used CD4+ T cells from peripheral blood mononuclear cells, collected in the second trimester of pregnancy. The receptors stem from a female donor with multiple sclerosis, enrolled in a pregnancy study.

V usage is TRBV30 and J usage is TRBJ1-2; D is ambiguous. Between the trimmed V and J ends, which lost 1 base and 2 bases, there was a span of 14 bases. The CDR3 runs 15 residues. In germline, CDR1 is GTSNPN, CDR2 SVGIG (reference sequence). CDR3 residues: CAWSGSPTGNYGYTF. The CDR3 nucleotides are TGTGCCTGGAGTGGATCTCCGACTGGAAACTATGGCTACACCTTC.

The CDR3 sequence: CASSSYRENYGYTF. CDR3 nucleotide sequence: TGTGCCAGCAGCTCCTACAGGGAGAACTATGGCTACACCTTC. The V gene is TRBV7-2, the J gene TRBJ1-2, with D perhaps matching TRBD1 (6 bases). Germline V gives CDR1 SGHTA, CDR2 FQGNSA. The V and J ends lost 4 bases and 2 bases respectively, with 11 bases between them. This CDR3 comprises 14 residues. Using reference TRBV7-2 and TRBJ1-2 for the parts outside the CDR3, the full variable domain is GAGVSQSPSNKVTEKGKDVELRCDPISGHTALYWYRQSLGQGLEFLIYFQGNSAPDKSGLPSDRFSAERTGGSVSTLTIQRTQQEDSAVYLCASSSYRENYGYTFGSGTRLTVV.

CDR3 coding DNA: TGCGCCAGCAGCTTAGAGAATAGCGGGAGAGGGGAGCAGTACTTC. It yields the protein CASSLENSGRGEQYF. The chain combines TRBV5-1 with TRBJ2-7, with 9 bases matching TRBD2. The V gene's germline CDR1 is SGHRS and CDR2 YFSETQ. Unmatched junction bases numbered 10, after V lost 2 bases and J lost 7 bases. The CDR3 runs to 15 residues.

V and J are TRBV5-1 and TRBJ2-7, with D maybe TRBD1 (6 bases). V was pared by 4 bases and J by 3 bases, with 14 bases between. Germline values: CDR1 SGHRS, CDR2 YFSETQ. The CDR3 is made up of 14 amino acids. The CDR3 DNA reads TGCGCCAGCAGCCCCGCGGGCAGGGGCTACGAGCAGTACTTC. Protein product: CASSPAGRGYEQYF. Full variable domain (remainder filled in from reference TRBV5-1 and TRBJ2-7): KAGVTQTPRYLIKTRGQQVTLSCSPISGHRSVSWYQQTPGQGLQFLFEYFSETQRNKGNFPGRFSGRQFSNSRSEMNVSTLELGDSALYLCASSPAGRGYEQYFGPGTRLTVT.

DNA of the CDR3: TGTGCCAGCTCACCACTGGGGCAAGACAATGAGCAGTTCTTC. Translation gives CASSPLGQDNEQFF. The gene calls are TRBV18 and TRBJ2-1, with D possibly matching TRBD1 (5 bases). Per germline, CDR1 KGHSH and CDR2 LQKENI. V was pared by 1 base and J by 5 bases, with 9 bases between. The CDR3 consists of 14 residues.

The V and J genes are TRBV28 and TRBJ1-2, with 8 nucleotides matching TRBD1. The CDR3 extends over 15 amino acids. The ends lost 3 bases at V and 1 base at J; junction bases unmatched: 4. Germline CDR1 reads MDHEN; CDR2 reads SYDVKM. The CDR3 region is CASSLGGQGNYGYTF. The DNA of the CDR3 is TGTGCCAGCAGTTTGGGAGGACAGGGTAACTATGGCTACACCTTC.

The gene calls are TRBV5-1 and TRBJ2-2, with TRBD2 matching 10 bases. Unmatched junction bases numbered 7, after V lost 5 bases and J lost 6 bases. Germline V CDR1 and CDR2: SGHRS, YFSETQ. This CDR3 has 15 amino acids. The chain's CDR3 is CASRPSGSSPGELFF. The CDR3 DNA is TGCGCCAGCAGGCCTAGCGGGAGTTCCCCCGGGGAGCTGTTTTTT.

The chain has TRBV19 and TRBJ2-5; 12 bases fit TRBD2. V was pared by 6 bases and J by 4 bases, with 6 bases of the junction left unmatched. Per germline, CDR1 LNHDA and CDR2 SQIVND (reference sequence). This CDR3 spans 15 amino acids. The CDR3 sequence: CASRPSGRVIETQYF. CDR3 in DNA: TGTGCCAGTAGGCCTAGCGGGAGGGTGATAGAGACCCAGTACTTC.

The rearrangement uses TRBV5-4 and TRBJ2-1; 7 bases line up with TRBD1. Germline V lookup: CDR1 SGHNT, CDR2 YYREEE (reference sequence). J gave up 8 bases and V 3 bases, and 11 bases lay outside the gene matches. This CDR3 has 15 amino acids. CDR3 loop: CASSSVHSTGYEQFF. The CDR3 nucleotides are TGTGCCAGCAGCTCCGTACACTCGACAGGGTATGAGCAGTTCTTC.

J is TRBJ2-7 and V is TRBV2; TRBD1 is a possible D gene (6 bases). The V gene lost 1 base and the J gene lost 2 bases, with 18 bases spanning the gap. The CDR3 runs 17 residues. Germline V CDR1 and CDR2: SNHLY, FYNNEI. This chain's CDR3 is CASSEEGILGQTYEQYF. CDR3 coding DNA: TGTGCCAGCAGTGAAGAGGGGATACTTGGACAGACCTACGAGCAGTACTTC.

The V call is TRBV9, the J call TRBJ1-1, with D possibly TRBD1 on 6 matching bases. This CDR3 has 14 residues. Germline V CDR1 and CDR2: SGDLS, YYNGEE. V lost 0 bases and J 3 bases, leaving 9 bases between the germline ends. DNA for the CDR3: TGTGCCAGCAGCGTAGCGGGGGGGCACACTGAAGCTTTCTTT. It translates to CASSVAGGHTEAFF.

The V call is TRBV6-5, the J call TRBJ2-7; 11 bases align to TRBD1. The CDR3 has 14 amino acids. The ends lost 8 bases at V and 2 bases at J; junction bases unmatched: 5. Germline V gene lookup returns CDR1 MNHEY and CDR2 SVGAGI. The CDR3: CASWDRGKTYEQYF. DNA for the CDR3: TGTGCCAGCTGGGACAGGGGGAAGACCTACGAGCAGTACTTC.

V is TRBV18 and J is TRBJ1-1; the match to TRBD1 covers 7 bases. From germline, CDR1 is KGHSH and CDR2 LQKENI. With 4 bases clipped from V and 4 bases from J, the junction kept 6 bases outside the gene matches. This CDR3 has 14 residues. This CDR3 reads CASSLDRVRTEAFF. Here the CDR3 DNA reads TGTGCCAGCTCACTAGACAGGGTTCGCACTGAAGCTTTCTTT.

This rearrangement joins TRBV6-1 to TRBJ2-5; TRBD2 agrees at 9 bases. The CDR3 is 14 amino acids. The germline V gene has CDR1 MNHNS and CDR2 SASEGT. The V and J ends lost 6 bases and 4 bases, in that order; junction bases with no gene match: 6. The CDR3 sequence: CASRAGGAGETQYF. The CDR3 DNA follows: TGTGCCAGCAGGGCGGGAGGGGCGGGAGAGACCCAGTACTTC.

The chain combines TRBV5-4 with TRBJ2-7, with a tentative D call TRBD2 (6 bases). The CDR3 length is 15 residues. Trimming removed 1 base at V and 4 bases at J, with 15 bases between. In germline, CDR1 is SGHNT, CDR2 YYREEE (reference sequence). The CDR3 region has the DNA TGTGCCAGCAGCTTGAAGGGCGGGACGGCGTACGAGCAGTACTTC. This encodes CASSLKGGTAYEQYF.

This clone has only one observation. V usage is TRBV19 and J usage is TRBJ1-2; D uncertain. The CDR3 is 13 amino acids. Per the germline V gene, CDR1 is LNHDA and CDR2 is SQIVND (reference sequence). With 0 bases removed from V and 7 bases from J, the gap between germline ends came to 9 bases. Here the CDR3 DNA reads TGTGCCAGTAGTATAGATCATCTCAGTGGCTACACCTTC. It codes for CASSIDHLSGYTF. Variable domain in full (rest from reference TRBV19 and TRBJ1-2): DGGITQSPKYLFRKEGQNVTLSCEQNLNHDAMYWYRQDPGQGLRLIYYSQIVNDFQKGDIAEGYSVSREKKESFPLTVTSAQKNPTAFYLCASSIDHLSGYTFGSGTRLTVV.

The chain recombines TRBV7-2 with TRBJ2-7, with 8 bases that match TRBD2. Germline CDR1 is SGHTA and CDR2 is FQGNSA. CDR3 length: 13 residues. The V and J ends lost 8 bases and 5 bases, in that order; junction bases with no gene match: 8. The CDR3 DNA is TGTGCCAGCGAAAGCGGGAGTTCTGACGAGCAGTACTTC. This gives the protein CASESGSSDEQYF.

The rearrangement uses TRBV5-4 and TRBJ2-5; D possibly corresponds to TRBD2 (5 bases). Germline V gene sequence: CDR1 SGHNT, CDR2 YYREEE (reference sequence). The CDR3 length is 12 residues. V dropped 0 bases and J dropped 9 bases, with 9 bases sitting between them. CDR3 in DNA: TGTGCCAGCAGCTTGGACTACGGGGCCCAGTACTTC. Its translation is CASSLDYGAQYF. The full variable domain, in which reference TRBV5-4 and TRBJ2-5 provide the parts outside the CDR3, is ETGVTQSPTHLIKTRGQQVTLRCSSQSGHNTVSWYQQALGQGPQFIFQYYREEENGRGNFPPRFSGLQFPNYSSELNVNALELDDSALYLCASSLDYGAQYFGPGTRLLVL.

CDR3 residues: CASSQGGRASEQFF. DNA of the CDR3: TGTGCCAGCAGCCAAGGGGGCAGGGCGAGTGAGCAGTTCTTC. This sequence joins TRBV14 and TRBJ2-1; a possible D gene is TRBD1 (5 bases). Looked up from germline, CDR1 is SGHDN and CDR2 is FVKESK. V was trimmed by 1 base and J by 9 bases, leaving 13 bases between them. This CDR3 comprises 14 residues.